This TCR beta chain was recovered during a study of T cell responses to AZD1222 COVID-19 vaccine. Across the study: Some second doses came at about 4 weeks and others at about 12 weeks; these were pooled.

A remark on this clone: Its antigen is as yet unknown.

Study-wide results and caveats: It should be noted that donors were predominantly white British and more often female, and clonal diversity was possibly underestimated.

This table comes from immunoSEQ multiplex PCR, and its TCRdb copy is limited to in-frame clones, with some not included. The sample carries about 76,000 clones, roughly 84% recorded once. V gave up 4 bases and J gave up 0 bases, with 16 bases separating them. The germline gives CDR1 SGHRS, CDR2 YFSETQ. The CDR3 has 16 amino acids. The sample was peripheral blood, taken on day 0 of AZD1222 vaccination. The chain has TRBV5-1 and TRBJ2-5; D is possibly TRBD1 or TRBD2 (5 bases each). The sequence derives from an adult in good health. The chain's CDR3 is CASSRGDSLYQETQYF. The DNA for the CDR3 is TGCGCCAGCAGCAGGGGAGACTCCCTGTACCAAGAGACCCAGTACTTC.